The entry below gives a single T cell receptor beta chain sequence along with its context. What antigen it recognizes has not been identified. The sample holds no much larger clone one base away, and base qualities are not on file. The library was produced with the immunoSEQ multiplex PCR assay. For the multiplex PCR, a mixture combining 60 forward primers for TCR Vbeta segments and 13 reverse primers for TCR Jbeta segments was used. The CDR3 region of rearranged TCR beta genes was amplified from genomic DNA by a multiplex PCR assay. Amplified TCR beta libraries were sequenced as 87-base-pair reads on the Illumina HiSeq System. The study's own analysis went as follows. In a later analysis, roughly 80 million unique TCR beta chains were counted across the roughly 610 repertoires, and roughly 11 million of these chains were shared by at least two donors. Raw reads were error-corrected and collapsed into unique sequences with a nearest-neighbor algorithm that merged closely related sequences to remove PCR and sequencing errors. Alignment of CDR3 sequences to IMGT reference sequences was used to assign V, D and J gene segments. For a sequence to be retained, a match of at least six nucleotides was required to both a V gene segment and a J gene segment. A rearrangement counted as productive if the CDR3 had no stop codons and remained in frame with V and J, and every other rearrangement counted as non-productive. CDR3 was defined according to IMGT convention as the region running from the second conserved V-encoded cysteine to the conserved J-encoded phenylalanine. The earlier analysis of approximately 590 of the donors excluded any sequence lacking an unambiguous match to a single V gene segment. An earlier analysis of a few hundred of the donors classified V segments as functional when productive rearrangements were above 56.7% and as segregating when the standard deviation between donors was above 5%. A statistical classification framework was developed to diagnose cytomegalovirus status using the catalog of TCR beta chain sequences. In a later analysis, TCR nucleotide sequences were compared against IMGT/GENE-DB human TR gene sequences so that V and J genes could be assigned. The TCRdist pipeline was used in a later analysis to assign CDR3 sequences and most-parsimonious VDJ recombination scenarios. In a later analysis, every TCR beta chain was defined by the combination of its CDR3 amino acid sequence and its V-gene family, and reads without a unique V-gene family were dropped. As a way to deal with suspected cross-contamination and a sequencing artifact, a later analysis dropped roughly 620 nucleotide sequences that were highly shared and had low generation probability. For each public chain, a later analysis derived a clonal expansion index from normalized ranks of inferred template counts within each repertoire. In a later analysis, generation probabilities were computed using a VDJ recombination model fitted to out-of-frame rearrangements, and the results were checked against IGoR. In a later analysis, TCR-TCR, TCR-HLA and TCR-CMV co-occurrence was scored with hypergeometric tests, and a repertoire-size bias correction was applied to TCR pairs. A later analysis estimated false discovery rates by permuting HLA or CMV assignments 20 times. In a later analysis, co-occurring TCRs were grouped using DBSCAN, and TCRdist sequence similarity was added for clustering within HLA-allele-positive subsets. Co-occurrence clustering excluded repertoires with fewer than 30,000 or more than 120,000 public chains, plus five with anomalous nucleotide sharing. Here the immuneACCESS table is served through TCRdb, limited to in-frame sequences with V and J called. Missing clones are a known gap in these copies; in checked studies unresolved V genes cover under half, and the rest lacks a known reason. V, J and clone size reflect that table, while D and trimming were determined from the DNA. The sample records 110,000 to 150,000 clones, about three quarters of which are singletons. The ten largest clones represent less than 2% of the sample.

This sample was included in a study of cytomegalovirus exposure and HLA in healthy donors (dated by TCRdb to about 2017). Study-level background: In an earlier analysis of approximately 500 of the donors, about 270 Gb of sequence data and some 100 million unique TCR beta sequences from about 190 million T cells were reported. In the later analysis, no new phenotypic data were used to find candidate immune exposures; instead, reliance was placed on TCR beta sequences and their occurrence across donors. Using immunosequencing, the study profiled T cell repertoires from about 650 subjects and related those repertoires to cytomegalovirus serostatus. In a later genetic analysis, genome-wide SNP genotypes for 398 of the 666 donors were used, and that subset was treated as a discovery cohort. Four or five DR-DQ haplotypes were handled as single units for association and clustering because linkage in the cohort was strong. The study aimed to test whether signatures of past pathogen exposure could be identified by cataloging public T cell receptors. An early release covering just under 650 HLA-typed donors comprised approximately 300 gigabases of sequencing data and around 86 million unique TCR sequences. The genetic ancestry cluster associated with self-reported Caucasian donors included 65% to 90% of the 350 to 500 genotyped donors. Among a few hundred genotyped donors of the cohort, an average of about 240,000 unique TCR beta nucleotide sequences were sequenced per donor, around 18% of them non-productive. The number of typed donors differed by locus: about 620-630 for A, B, C, DRB1 and DQB1; approximately 520 for DQA1; around 610 for DPA1; and around 470 for DPB1. Alongside the repertoire data, information on donor age, sex, ethnicity and CMV serostatus was compiled. High-throughput TCR immunosequencing, statistical association of individual TCRs with disease status, and machine learning were combined to predict cytomegalovirus infection status. An earlier analysis of approximately 640 of the donors applied high-throughput TCR beta sequencing to assess whether each TCR beta V gene segment acted as functional or pseudogenic. A later analysis re-analyzed previously published TCR beta repertoires from 550 to 700 donors and added high-resolution HLA genotyping to study TCR occurrence patterns. A separate validation cohort of roughly 120 different subjects was used in addition to the roughly 620-subject first cohort. Every discovery cohort repertoire had been produced on one sequencing platform. HLA typing included class I and class II loci at four-digit resolution.

V gives up 5 bases and J gives up 6 bases, and the segment between their germline ends measures 14 bases. CDR1 SGHVS and CDR2 FNYEAQ were looked up in the germline V gene. Reading from cysteine to phenylalanine, the CDR3 counts 13 amino acids. Only CDR3 DNA remains: 39 bases, in frame from the first base. Findings and caveats that apply to the study as a whole: Compared with the 666-donor mean, donors in an Asian-associated ancestry cluster had fewer N-insertions in productive TCRs, according to a later genetic analysis. The cohort was sequenced for TCR beta chains only, and without alpha or paired-chain data the features that could be detected were limited. The sequencing pipeline was judged likely to have produced a cluster of highly shared sequence variants as a technical artifact. At a false discovery rate of 0.05, a later analysis linked 15,000 to 20,000 TCR beta sequences to specific HLA alleles. Sequencing depth was assumed to be roughly uniform across donors in the presence/absence analyses, though that assumption may not hold. In a later analysis, the rate of TCR association differed among HLA loci, with DRB1 alleles having the most associated TCRs and HLA-C alleles having the fewest. In a later genetic analysis, a missense DCLRE1C variant was associated with V-gene and J-gene trimming of TCR beta chains, and the association was replicated in an independent cohort. Cytomegalovirus status was reported to be diagnosed by the classifier with high specificity and sensitivity in both the original and validation cohorts. In an earlier analysis of 450 to 750 of the donors, most TCR beta V segments appeared in productive rearrangements about 87% or about 30% of the time, broadly matching IMGT annotations. Strong co-occurrence of HLA alleles, especially DR and DQ, made assigning TCR associations to individual alleles difficult. For the cohort, immune exposure information was limited to CMV serostatus. In a later analysis, HLA-associated TCR beta chains showed more clonal expansion and lower generation probabilities than non-associated chains that were equally common. The earlier analysis of some 560 of the donors excluded 15 to 20 rarely observed V segments, including chromosome 9 orphons, because counts were too low. In the study, around 150 TCR beta chains were listed as associated with cytomegalovirus. According to the authors, the approach could potentially be generalized to other disease states and immunological phenotypes. Because HLA typing was unavailable for some donors at each locus, only the typed subset was used in association tests. Across donors, most TCR sequences were observed very rarely, whereas some public TCRs were present in many individuals. Linkage disequilibrium might explain the correlated functional status among segregating V segments, but an unknown experimental factor could not be excluded. Because the 87-base-pair reads could not distinguish some IMGT-functional V segments, including TRBV6-2 and TRBV6-3, those segments were excluded. According to a later analysis, parvovirus B19, influenza, CMV and Epstein-Barr virus appeared linked to several top co-occurrence clusters. According to a later analysis, most CMV-associated TCR beta chains appeared to be HLA-restricted, and the HLA associations seemed to be driven largely by CMV exposure. A further reported finding was that TCR beta sequences accurately predicted the HLA-A and HLA-B alleles for most subjects in the first cohort. A few of the identified cytomegalovirus-associated TCR beta chains were confirmed in vitro to be specific for cytomegalovirus antigens.

The cohort was made up of 500 to 800 healthy bone marrow donors. At the time of sampling, every cohort member was nominally healthy, though immune exposures that went unrecorded were likely present. The donor tested CMV seronegative and was one of the 352 seronegative cohort members. Each donor provided a peripheral blood sample, and peripheral blood mononuclear cells were used for TCR beta sequencing. Genomic DNA extraction from the blood cell samples was performed with the Qiagen DNeasy Blood Extraction Kit. This sequence was found in a woman in her twenties or thirties in good health and CMV-seronegative. The V and J genes are TRBV7-6 and TRBJ2-7; the best D guess is TRBD1, with 7 bases matching. Sequenced input: PBMCs. DNA sequence: TGTGCCAGCAGCCTCGGGACAGCGGGCGAGCAGTACTTC. Its protein product is CASSLGTAGEQYF.